A single sample gave rise to the 17 T cell receptor beta chains below, sequenced in a study of blood T cell repertoires in COVID-19. Profiling relied on immunoSEQ multiplex PCR, and the TCRdb table lists in-frame clones only, not all of them. The sample yields 35,000 to 40,000 clones, 85% seen once. Sequenced sample: peripheral blood. The receptors were gathered from a man aged 50 or older with active COVID-19.

V gene TRBV24-1 combines with J gene TRBJ1-2; 7 positions match TRBD1. The germline gives CDR1 KGHDR, CDR2 SFDVKD. The length of the CDR3 is 17 residues. V was pared by 12 bases and J by 5 bases, with 23 bases of the junction left unmatched. In DNA, the CDR3 is TGTGCCCCCTGTGGGAGCGAGAGGACAGGAAGATTTTATGGCTACACCTTC. It yields the protein CAPCGSERTGRFYGYTF.

The chain couples TRBV5-8 to TRBJ2-1; 8 nucleotides align to TRBD1. V was clipped by 7 bases and J by 6 bases; unmatched bases: 9. Per germline, CDR1 SGHTS and CDR2 YDEGEE. This CDR3 contains 14 residues. The CDR3: CASGPRTGLNEQFF. CDR3 sequence (DNA): TGTGCCAGCGGGCCTCGGACAGGGCTCAATGAGCAGTTCTTC. Looking up the rest from reference TRBV5-8 and TRBJ2-1 gives the full variable domain: EAGVTQSPTHLIKTRGQQATLRCSPISGHTSVYWYQQALGLGLQFLLWYDEGEERNRGNFPPRFSGRQFPNYSSELNVNALELEDSALYLCASGPRTGLNEQFFGPGTRLTVL.

The DNA for the CDR3 is TGTGCCAGCTCCTCGGCGGGGGAAAAGCCCCAGCATTTT. This sequence encodes CASSSAGEKPQHF. V usage is TRBV18 and J usage is TRBJ1-5; D perhaps matches TRBD1 (5 bases). Germline loops: CDR1 KGHSH, CDR2 LQKENI. CDR3 length: 13 residues. Trimming removed 6 bases from V and 8 bases from J, with 14 bases in between. The full variable domain, in which reference TRBV18 and TRBJ1-5 provide the parts outside the CDR3, is NAGVMQNPRHLVRRRGQEARLRCSPMKGHSHVYWYRQLPEEGLKFMVYLQKENIIDESGMPKERFSAEFPKEGPSILRIQQVVRGDSAAYFCASSSAGEKPQHFGDGTRLSIL.

The chain uses TRBV4-1 and TRBJ1-2; tentatively, D is TRBD1 (6 bases). The CDR3 has 17 residues. Trimming shortened V by 3 bases and J by 2 bases, and 19 bases separated the two germline ends. CDR1 is MGHRA, CDR2 YSYEKL, per germline. In DNA form, the CDR3 reads TGCGCCAGCAGCCATGTAGTTCGGACAGCCCGAAACTATGGCTACACCTTC. Translating it yields CASSHVVRTARNYGYTF.

The sample holds a few counts of this clone. This chain connects TRBV5-1 to TRBJ2-7; no clear D. Germline lookup yields CDR1 SGHRS and CDR2 YFSETQ. With 5 bases removed from V and 3 bases from J, the gap between germline ends came to 9 bases. The CDR3 runs 12 residues. The CDR3 region is CASRQVDYEQYF. The CDR3 DNA reads TGCGCCAGCAGGCAGGTAGACTACGAGCAGTACTTC.

This chain links TRBV7-7 with TRBJ1-5, with 7 bases fitting TRBD1. The CDR3 extends over 17 amino acids. The V gene's germline CDR1 is SSHAT and CDR2 FNYEAQ (reference sequence). Germline trimming cut 1 base from V and 2 bases from J; bases unmatched to any gene: 8. The CDR3 loop reads CASSLGYRGKGNQPQHF. The CDR3 DNA sequence: TGTGCCAGCAGCTTAGGCTACAGGGGCAAGGGCAATCAGCCCCAGCATTTT.

This clone is labeled medium-sized. V usage is TRBV4-1 and J usage is TRBJ2-7; D call uncertain. The CDR3 has 14 residues. V was trimmed by 1 base and J by 2 bases, leaving 9 bases between them. Per the germline V gene, CDR1 is MGHRA and CDR2 is YSYEKL. The CDR3 reads CASSQVNNPYEQYF. CDR3 nucleotides: TGCGCCAGCAGCCAAGTGAACAACCCCTACGAGCAGTACTTC.

The rearrangement links TRBV9 to TRBJ2-5, with D possibly being TRBD2 (5 bases). The V gene lost 0 bases and the J gene lost 2 bases, with 11 bases spanning the gap. Per germline, CDR1 SGDLS and CDR2 YYNGEE. The length of the CDR3 is 15 residues. CDR3 bases: TGTGCCAGCAGCGTAGGAGCGGTCGGGCAAGAGACCCAGTACTTC. This encodes CASSVGAVGQETQYF.

In nucleotides, the CDR3 is TGTGCCAGCGGAGGTGGGGGGACGAACACCGGGGAGCTGTTTTTT. It encodes CASGGGGTNTGELFF. The J gene is TRBJ2-2, the V gene TRBV5-5, with TRBD2 as a possible D gene (6 bases). The CDR3 consists of 15 residues. Germline V gene lookup returns CDR1 SGHKS and CDR2 YYEKEE (reference sequence). Deletions cut 7 bases from V and 0 bases from J, with 13 bases between. The full variable domain, rest sourced from reference TRBV5-5 and TRBJ2-2, is DAGVTQSPTHLIKTRGQQVTLRCSPISGHKSVSWYQQVLGQGPQFIFQYYEKEERGRGNFPDRFSARQFPNYSSELNVNALLLGDSALYLCASGGGGTNTGELFFGEGSRLTVL.

The chain recombines TRBV15 with TRBJ2-7, with 9 bases aligning to TRBD1. Trimming cost V 3 bases and J 5 bases; bases outside gene matches: 8. The germline CDR1 and CDR2 sequences are LNHNV and YYDKDF (reference sequence). The CDR3 sequence is 15 residues long. Written as DNA, the CDR3 is TGTGCCACCAGCAGGGATACAGGGGGCTGGCACGAGCAGTACTTC. This encodes CATSRDTGGWHEQYF.

The CDR3, as DNA: TGTGCCAGCAGCTTAGGGGCAGGGGGCGGCTATGGCTACACCTTC. It codes for CASSLGAGGGYGYTF. This chain links TRBV7-2 with TRBJ1-2; 8 nucleotides match TRBD1. The CDR3 is 15 amino acids. V trimming: 1 base; J trimming: 4 bases; junction bases outside the gene matches: 5. CDR1 SGHTA and CDR2 FQGNSA come from the germline V gene. Filled out from reference TRBV7-2 and TRBJ1-2, the complete variable domain reads GAGVSQSPSNKVTEKGKDVELRCDPISGHTALYWYRQSLGQGLEFLIYFQGNSAPDKSGLPSDRFSAERTGGSVSTLTIQRTQQEDSAVYLCASSLGAGGGYGYTFGSGTRLTVV.

V and J are TRBV11-2 and TRBJ1-2; no reliable D call. Germline-derived CDR1 and CDR2 are SGHAT and FQNNGV. This CDR3 is 15 amino acids long. Trimming took off 5 bases at V and 8 bases at J, with 21 bases between the two ends. In DNA, the CDR3 is TGTGCCAGCAGCCCTCATCCCGGGATCCTTTCAGGCTACACCTTC. This sequence encodes CASSPHPGILSGYTF.

The J gene is TRBJ2-5, the V gene TRBV5-4; 8 nucleotides align to TRBD2. V lost 4 bases and J lost 3; bases outside the gene matches: 11. Germline V lookup: CDR1 SGHNT, CDR2 YYREEE (reference sequence). This CDR3 comprises 16 residues. CDR3 nucleotides: TGTGCCAGCAGCCCGAATATACTAGCGGAGAAAGAGACCCAGTACTTC. It codes for CASSPNILAEKETQYF.

The chain has TRBV5-7 and TRBJ1-4; D gene ambiguous. TRBV5-7 is an open reading frame whose function is uncertain. This CDR3 comprises 15 residues. Between the trimmed V and J ends, which lost 5 bases and 6 bases, there was a span of 17 bases. The CDR3 loop reads CASRRKMDLHEKLFF. The CDR3 DNA reads TGTGCCAGCAGACGCAAGATGGACTTACATGAAAAACTGTTTTTT.

The chain couples TRBV9 to TRBJ2-3; 11 bases are shared with TRBD2. The germline gives CDR1 SGDLS, CDR2 YYNGEE. This CDR3 region has 15 residues. With V trimmed by 2 bases and J by 5 bases, 4 bases remained unmatched. In nucleotides, the CDR3 is TGTGCCAGCAGCGTGGGTACTAGCGGGGGAGATACGCAGTATTTT. Encoded protein: CASSVGTSGGDTQYF. The full variable domain, completed using reference TRBV9 and TRBJ2-3, is DSGVTQTPKHLITATGQRVTLRCSPRSGDLSVYWYQQSLDQGLQFLIQYYNGEERAKGNILERFSAQQFPDLHSELNLSSLELGDSALYFCASSVGTSGGDTQYFGPGTRLTVL.

The V and J genes are TRBV19 and TRBJ2-6; D may be TRBD2 (5 bases). In germline, CDR1 is LNHDA, CDR2 SQIVND (reference sequence). This CDR3 has 19 residues. V was trimmed by 3 bases and J by 2 bases, leaving 20 bases between them. This CDR3 is CASSIKETPRVPGANVLTF. The CDR3 DNA follows: TGTGCCAGTAGTATTAAGGAGACTCCGAGGGTTCCTGGGGCCAACGTCCTGACTTTC. Complete variable domain (other parts from reference TRBV19 and TRBJ2-6): DGGITQSPKYLFRKEGQNVTLSCEQNLNHDAMYWYRQDPGQGLRLIYYSQIVNDFQKGDIAEGYSVSREKKESFPLTVTSAQKNPTAFYLCASSIKETPRVPGANVLTFGAGSRLTVL.

J is TRBJ2-3 and V is TRBV7-8; 14 nucleotides agree with TRBD2. V lost 1 base and J lost 4; bases outside the gene matches: 10. This CDR3 contains 19 residues. Germline loops: CDR1 SGHVS, CDR2 FQNEAQ. The CDR3 DNA reads TGTGCCAGCAGCTTAGAAGGCGAGACTAGCGGGGGGGCCTCAGATACGCAGTATTTT. Translated: CASSLEGETSGGASDTQYF.